This T cell receptor (beta chain) derives from a study of blood T cell repertoires in COVID-19. On the study more broadly: Whether acute or convalescent, the COVID-19 samples came from the United States, Italy and Spain.

Original processing notes: Amplification with reference gene primers provided the estimates of nucleated cell counts. Repertoires were generated with immunoSEQ multiplex PCR, while TCRdb's copy carries only in-frame clones and drops some. The V and J calls and the clone size are those of that table, but D and trimming were determined from the DNA. The repertoire holds about 310,000 clones, with 85% to 90% as singletons. This CDR3 has 13 residues. Trimming left V 1 base short and J 1 base short, with 4 bases between. Germline CDR1 SGHTA, CDR2 FQGTGA. Patients in Seattle were enrolled during active infection, then followed longitudinally.

The chain joins TRBV7-3 to TRBJ1-1; no definite D call. The sequencing input was peripheral blood. The sequence came from a woman between 40 and 55 years old with COVID-19, enrolled during active disease. This CDR3 reads CASSLNTNTEAFF. The CDR3 bases are TGTGCCAGCAGCTTAAACACGAACACTGAAGCTTTCTTT.